This TCR beta chain originates from a study of T cell responses to AZD1222 COVID-19 vaccine. Study-wide results and limits: Donor demographics were predominantly white British with a female majority; clonal diversity may be underestimated. At study baseline, merely more than 5 AZD1222 recipients were seropositive.

Produced via immunoSEQ multiplex PCR; TCRdb's table is partial and in-frame only. Here the sample spans some 84,000 clones, 65% to 90% being singletons. Germline V gene data show CDR1 as SGHRS and CDR2 as YFSETQ. The CDR3 runs 16 residues. Deletions cut 0 bases from V and 12 bases from J, with 25 bases between. To note about this clone: Its antigen is still unknown.

The chain couples TRBV5-1 to TRBJ2-7; D may be TRBD1 (6 bases). The sequence was obtained from an adult in good health. The sample in question was peripheral blood, obtained on day 0 of AZD1222 vaccination. CDR3 in amino acids: CASSLGANRDTESPYF. The CDR3 coding sequence is TGCGCCAGCAGCTTGGGGGCAAACCGGGACACGGAGAGTCCGTACTTC.